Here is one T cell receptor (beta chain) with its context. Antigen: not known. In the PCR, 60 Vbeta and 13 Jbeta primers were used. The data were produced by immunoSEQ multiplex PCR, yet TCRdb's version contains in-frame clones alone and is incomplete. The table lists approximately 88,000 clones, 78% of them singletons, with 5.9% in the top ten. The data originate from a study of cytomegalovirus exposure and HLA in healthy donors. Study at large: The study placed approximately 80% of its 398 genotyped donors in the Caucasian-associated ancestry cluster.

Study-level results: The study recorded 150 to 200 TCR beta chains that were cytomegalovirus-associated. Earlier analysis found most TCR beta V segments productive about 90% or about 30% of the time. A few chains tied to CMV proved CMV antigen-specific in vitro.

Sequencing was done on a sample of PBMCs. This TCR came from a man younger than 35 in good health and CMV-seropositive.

As DNA, the CDR3 is TGTGCCAGCAGTGAAACAGGGTTGGGCAATCAGCCCCAGCATTTT. This gives the protein CASSETGLGNQPQHF. V gene TRBV6-1 combines with J gene TRBJ1-5, with D possibly being TRBD1 (6 bases). CDR1 and CDR2 (germline): MNHNS, SASEGT. The CDR3 spans 15 residues. V shed 2 bases and J shed 2 bases, with 10 bases lying between them.